The TCR beta chain described here comes from a study of cytomegalovirus exposure and HLA in healthy donors. Study in general: The same platform used for the 500 to 850 first-cohort repertoires was also used for the 100 to 150 validation repertoires, as a later analysis reported. Study-wide findings and caveats: Most TCRs appeared rarely, but some public TCRs recurred in many donors. Subsequent analysis of the roughly 120 validation repertoires found a tendency for first-cohort TCR clusters to co-occur.

Measured with immunoSEQ multiplex PCR; TCRdb has only the in-frame clones, and not every one. The data hold around 140,000 clones, with around 90% observed a single time. Notes on this clone: Its antigen is unknown.

With 1 base clipped from V and 4 bases from J, the junction kept 5 bases outside the gene matches. The CDR3 totals 16 residues. Per germline, CDR1 SGHAT and CDR2 FQNNGV. The sample comprised PBMCs. The chain combines TRBV11-2 with TRBJ2-1, with 9 positions matching TRBD1. The receptor was isolated from a man aged 18 to 30 in good health and CMV-seropositive. As DNA, the CDR3 is TGTGCCAGCAGCTTAGTGTTTGGGACAGGGTACAATGAGCAGTTCTTC. Amino acid sequence: CASSLVFGTGYNEQFF.